This T cell receptor beta chain was retrieved from a study of T cells after yellow fever vaccination. The CDR3 consists of 15 residues. Germline V gene sequence: CDR1 SGHRS, CDR2 YFSETQ. Unmatched junction bases numbered 9, after V lost 6 bases and J lost 1 base. This clonotype was seen ten or more times. As yet, its antigen is unknown. Overall study findings and caveats: Although most clonotypes did not, a small share appeared in both CD4 and CD8 compartments. The bulk population could contribute abundant contaminating clonotypes to FACS-sorted repertoires.

TCRdb re-called the 5' RACE reads with MiXCR, one entry per CDR3 protein. In the table there are 300,000 to 350,000 distinct CDR3 sequences, about 10% of which are singletons. The chain joins TRBV5-1 to TRBJ2-5; TRBD1 matches at 7 bases. Sequencing was performed on CD4+ T cells sorted from PBMCs, taken 45 days after the yellow fever booster vaccination. This receptor was obtained from a man younger than 35 who received the YFV17D yellow fever vaccine. The CDR3 spells CASKITGASQETQYF. CDR3 bases: TGCGCCAGCAAAATAACAGGGGCGTCCCAAGAGACCCAGTACTTC.